The clone carrying this T cell receptor beta chain was seen a few times. Its cognate antigen is unknown. Sorting that relied on CD45RO/CCR7/CD25/CD127/CD95/CD27 yielded CD4+ naive, central memory, regulatory and stem cell-like memory cells. The data are from a study of beta chain features in type 1 diabetes. Expressed TCRB transcripts were sequenced, since all the RNA that had been isolated was reverse transcribed. This table comes from immunoSEQ multiplex PCR, and its TCRdb copy is limited to in-frame clones, with some not included. The top ten clones hold over 2% of a sample with about 150,000 clones, 11% of them seen once. Study-wide results and caveats: A closer apparent resemblance between naive, central memory and Treg TCRB repertoires was seen in patients than in healthy donors. Whether TCRB rearrangement is influenced by HLA type was left unresolved in this analysis. When Type 1 diabetes patients were examined, their TCRB CDR3s proved moderately but significantly shorter in all four CD4+ subsets.

The sample taken for sequencing was central memory CD4+ T cells from blood. The clonotype comes from a man between 18 and 35 years old in good health.

The CDR3 region has the DNA TGTGCCAGCAGTTTAAGGGACATTTCAGAGATGCAGTACTTC. Translated: CASSLRDISEMQYF. The rearrangement joins TRBV27 to TRBJ2-7; TRBD1 is a possible D gene (6 bases). Between the trimmed V and J ends, which lost 2 bases and 9 bases, there was a span of 17 bases. The CDR3 runs 14 residues. Germline V CDR1 and CDR2: MNHEY, SMNVEV (reference sequence).